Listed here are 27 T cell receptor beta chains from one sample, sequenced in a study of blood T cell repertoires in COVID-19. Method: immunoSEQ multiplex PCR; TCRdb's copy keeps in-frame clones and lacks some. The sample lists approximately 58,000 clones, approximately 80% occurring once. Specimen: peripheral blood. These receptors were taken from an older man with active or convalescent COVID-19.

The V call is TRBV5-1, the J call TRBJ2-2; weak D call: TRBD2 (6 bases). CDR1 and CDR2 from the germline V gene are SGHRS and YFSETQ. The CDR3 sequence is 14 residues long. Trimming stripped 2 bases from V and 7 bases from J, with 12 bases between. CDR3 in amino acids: CASSLVAGLGELFF. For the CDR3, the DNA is TGCGCCAGCAGCTTAGTTGCGGGGCTCGGGGAGCTGTTTTTT.

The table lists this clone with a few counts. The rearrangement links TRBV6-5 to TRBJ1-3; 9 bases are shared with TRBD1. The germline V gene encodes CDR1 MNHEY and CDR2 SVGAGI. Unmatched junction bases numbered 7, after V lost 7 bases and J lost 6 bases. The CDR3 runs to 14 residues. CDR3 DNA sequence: TGTGCCAGCACCCGGGACAGGGCTCAAAACACCATATATTTT. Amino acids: CASTRDRAQNTIYF.

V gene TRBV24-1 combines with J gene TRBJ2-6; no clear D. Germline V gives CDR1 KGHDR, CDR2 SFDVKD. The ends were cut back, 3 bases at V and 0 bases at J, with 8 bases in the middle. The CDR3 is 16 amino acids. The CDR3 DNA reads TGTGCCACCAGTGATCGACACCACTCTGGGGCCAACGTCCTGACTTTC. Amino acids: CATSDRHHSGANVLTF.

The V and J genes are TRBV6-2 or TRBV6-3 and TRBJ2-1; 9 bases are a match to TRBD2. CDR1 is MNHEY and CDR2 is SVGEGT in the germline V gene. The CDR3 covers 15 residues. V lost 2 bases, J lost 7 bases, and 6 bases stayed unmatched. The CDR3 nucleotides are TGTGCCAGCAGTTACGCACTAGCGGGCACTAATGAGCAGTTCTTC. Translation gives CASSYALAGTNEQFF.

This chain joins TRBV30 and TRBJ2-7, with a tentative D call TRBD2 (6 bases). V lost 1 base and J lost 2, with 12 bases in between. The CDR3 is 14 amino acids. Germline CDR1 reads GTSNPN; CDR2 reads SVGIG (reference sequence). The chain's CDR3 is CAWSAGLQTYEQYF. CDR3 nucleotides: TGTGCCTGGAGTGCAGGACTACAAACCTACGAGCAGTACTTC.

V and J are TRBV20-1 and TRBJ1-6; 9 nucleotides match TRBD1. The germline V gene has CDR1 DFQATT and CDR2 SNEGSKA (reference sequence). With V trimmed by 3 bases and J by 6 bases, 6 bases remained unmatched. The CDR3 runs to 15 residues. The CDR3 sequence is CSASPSGQGNSPLHF. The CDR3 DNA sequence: TGCAGTGCTAGTCCATCGGGACAGGGTAATTCACCCCTCCACTTT.

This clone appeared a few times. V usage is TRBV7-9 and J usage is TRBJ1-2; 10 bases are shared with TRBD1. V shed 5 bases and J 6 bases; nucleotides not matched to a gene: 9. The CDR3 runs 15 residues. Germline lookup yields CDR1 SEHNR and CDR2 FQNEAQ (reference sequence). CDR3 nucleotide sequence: TGTGCCAGCAGCCAAGGGACAGGGGATTACCATGGCTACACCTTC. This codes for CASSQGTGDYHGYTF.

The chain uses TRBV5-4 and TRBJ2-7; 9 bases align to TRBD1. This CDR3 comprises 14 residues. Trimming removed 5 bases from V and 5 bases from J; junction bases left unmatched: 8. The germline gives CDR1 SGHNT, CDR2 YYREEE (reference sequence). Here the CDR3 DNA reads TGTGCCAGCAGGCGGGACAGGGCAGGCAACGAGCAGTACTTC. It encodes CASRRDRAGNEQYF.

The CDR3 DNA sequence: TGTGCCAGTAGTATAGGACAGGTTGGTGGCTACACCTTC. It translates to CASSIGQVGGYTF. The chain links TRBV19 to TRBJ1-2; weak D call: TRBD1 (6 bases). Deletions cut 1 base from V and 7 bases from J, with 10 bases between. CDR1 and CDR2 from the germline V gene are LNHDA and SQIVND (reference sequence). The CDR3 covers 13 residues.

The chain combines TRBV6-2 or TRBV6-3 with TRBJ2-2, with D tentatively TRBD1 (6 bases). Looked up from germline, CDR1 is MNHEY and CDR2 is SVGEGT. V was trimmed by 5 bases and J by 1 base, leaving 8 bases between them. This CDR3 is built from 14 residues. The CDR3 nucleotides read TGTGCCAGCAGTCGGACAGAGAACACCGGGGAGCTGTTTTTT. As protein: CASSRTENTGELFF.

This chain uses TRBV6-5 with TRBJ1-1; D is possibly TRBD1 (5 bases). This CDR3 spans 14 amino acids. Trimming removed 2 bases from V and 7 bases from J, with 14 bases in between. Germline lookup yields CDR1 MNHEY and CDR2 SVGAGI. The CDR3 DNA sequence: TGTGCCAGCAGTTACGGGCAGGGTCTGGGTGAAGCTTTCTTT. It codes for CASSYGQGLGEAFF.

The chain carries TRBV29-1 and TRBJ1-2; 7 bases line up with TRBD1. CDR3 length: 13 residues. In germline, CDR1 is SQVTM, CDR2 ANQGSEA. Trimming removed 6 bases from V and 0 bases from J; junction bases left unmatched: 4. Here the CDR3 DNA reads TGCAGCGTACAGACAGGGACTAACTATGGCTACACCTTC. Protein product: CSVQTGTNYGYTF.

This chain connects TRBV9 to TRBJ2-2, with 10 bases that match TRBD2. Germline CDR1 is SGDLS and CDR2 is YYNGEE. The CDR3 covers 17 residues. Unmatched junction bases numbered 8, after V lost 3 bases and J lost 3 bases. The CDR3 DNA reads TGTGCCAGCAGCGCAAGTGGTCTAGCGGGAGACACCGGGGAGCTGTTTTTT. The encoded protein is CASSASGLAGDTGELFF.

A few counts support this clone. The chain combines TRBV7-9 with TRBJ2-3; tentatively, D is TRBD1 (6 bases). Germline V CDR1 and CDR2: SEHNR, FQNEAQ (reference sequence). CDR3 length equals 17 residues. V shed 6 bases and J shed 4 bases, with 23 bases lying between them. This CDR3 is CASSPRLRGGGPDTQYF. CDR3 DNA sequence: TGTGCCAGCAGTCCCAGGTTGAGAGGGGGTGGTCCAGATACGCAGTATTTT.

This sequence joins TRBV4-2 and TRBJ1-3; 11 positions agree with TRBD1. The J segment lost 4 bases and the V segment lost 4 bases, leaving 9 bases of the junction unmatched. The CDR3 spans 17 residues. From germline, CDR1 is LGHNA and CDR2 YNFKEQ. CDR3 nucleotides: TGTGCCAGCAGCCCAGCCGGACAGGGGGCGAAGGGAAACACCATATATTTT. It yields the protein CASSPAGQGAKGNTIYF.

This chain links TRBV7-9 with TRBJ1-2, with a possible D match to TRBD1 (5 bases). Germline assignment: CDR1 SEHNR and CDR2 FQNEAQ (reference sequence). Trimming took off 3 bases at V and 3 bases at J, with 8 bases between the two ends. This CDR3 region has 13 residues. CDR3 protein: CASSFQGDYGYTF. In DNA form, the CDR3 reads TGTGCCAGCAGCTTTCAGGGCGACTATGGCTACACCTTC.

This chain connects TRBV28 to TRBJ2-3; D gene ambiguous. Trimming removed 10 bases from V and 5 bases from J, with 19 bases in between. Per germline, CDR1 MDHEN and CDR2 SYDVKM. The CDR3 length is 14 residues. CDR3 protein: CATRFGTAVDTQYF. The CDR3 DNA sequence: TGTGCCACCCGATTTGGCACCGCGGTAGATACGCAGTATTTT. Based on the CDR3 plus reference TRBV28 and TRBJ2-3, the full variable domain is DVKVTQSSRYLVKRTGEKVFLECVQDMDHENMFWYRQDPGLGLRLIYFSYDVKMKEKGDIPEGYSVSREKKERFSLILESASTNQTSMYLCATRFGTAVDTQYFGPGTRLTVL.

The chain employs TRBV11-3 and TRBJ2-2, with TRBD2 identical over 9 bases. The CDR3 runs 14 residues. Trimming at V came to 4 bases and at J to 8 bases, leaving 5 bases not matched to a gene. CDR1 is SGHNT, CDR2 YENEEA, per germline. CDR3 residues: CASSSGLAWGELFF. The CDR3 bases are TGTGCCAGCAGCTCCGGACTAGCGTGGGGGGAGCTGTTTTTT. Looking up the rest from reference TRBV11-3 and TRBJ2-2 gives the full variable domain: EAGVVQSPRYKIIEKKQPVAFWCNPISGHNTLYWYLQNLGQGPELLIRYENEEAVDDSQLPKDRFSAERLKGVDSTLKIQPAELGDSAVYLCASSSGLAWGELFFGEGSRLTVL.

CDR3 nucleotides: TGTGCCAGCAGTTCCATGACAGGGTCGGGCACTGAAGCTTTCTTT. Its translation is CASSSMTGSGTEAFF. This chain uses TRBV28 with TRBJ1-1; 7 nucleotides agree with TRBD1. The CDR3 loop spans 15 amino acids. Per the germline V gene, CDR1 is MDHEN and CDR2 is SYDVKM. V gave up 4 bases and J gave up 4 bases; unmatched junction bases: 9.

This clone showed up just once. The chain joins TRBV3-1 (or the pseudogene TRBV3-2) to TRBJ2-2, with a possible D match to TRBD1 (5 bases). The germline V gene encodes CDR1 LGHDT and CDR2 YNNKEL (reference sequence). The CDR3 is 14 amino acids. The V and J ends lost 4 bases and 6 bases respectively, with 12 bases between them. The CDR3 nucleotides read TGTGCCAGCAGCCTCCAGGGTCGGGCCGGGGAGCTGTTTTTT. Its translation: CASSLQGRAGELFF.

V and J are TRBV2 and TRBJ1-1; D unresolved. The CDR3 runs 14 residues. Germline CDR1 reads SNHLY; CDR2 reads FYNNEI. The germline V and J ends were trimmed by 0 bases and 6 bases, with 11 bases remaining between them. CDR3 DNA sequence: TGTGCCAGCAGTGAAGCCACGGGTAGGTCTGAAGCTTTCTTT. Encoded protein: CASSEATGRSEAFF.

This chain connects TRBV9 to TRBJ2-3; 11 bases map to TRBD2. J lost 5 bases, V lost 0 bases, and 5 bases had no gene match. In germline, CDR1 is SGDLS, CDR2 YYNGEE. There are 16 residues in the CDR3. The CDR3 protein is CASSVGTSGGLDTQYF. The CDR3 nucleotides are TGTGCCAGCAGCGTAGGTACTAGCGGGGGACTAGATACGCAGTATTTT.

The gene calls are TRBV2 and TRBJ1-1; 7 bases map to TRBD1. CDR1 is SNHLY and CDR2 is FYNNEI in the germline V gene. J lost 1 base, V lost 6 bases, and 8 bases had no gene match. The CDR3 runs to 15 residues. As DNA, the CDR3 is TGTGCCAGCAGACCCAGGACAGGACCGAACACTGAAGCTTTCTTT. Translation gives CASRPRTGPNTEAFF.

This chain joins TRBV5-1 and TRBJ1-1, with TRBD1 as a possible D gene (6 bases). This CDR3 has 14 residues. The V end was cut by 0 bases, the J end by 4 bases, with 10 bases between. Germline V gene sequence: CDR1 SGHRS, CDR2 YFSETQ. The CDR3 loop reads CASSLAGQTTEAFF. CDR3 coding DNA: TGCGCCAGCAGCTTGGCCGGACAGACCACTGAAGCTTTCTTT. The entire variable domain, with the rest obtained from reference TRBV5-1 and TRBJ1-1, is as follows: KAGVTQTPRYLIKTRGQQVTLSCSPISGHRSVSWYQQTPGQGLQFLFEYFSETQRNKGNFPGRFSGRQFSNSRSEMNVSTLELGDSALYLCASSLAGQTTEAFFGQGTRLTVV.

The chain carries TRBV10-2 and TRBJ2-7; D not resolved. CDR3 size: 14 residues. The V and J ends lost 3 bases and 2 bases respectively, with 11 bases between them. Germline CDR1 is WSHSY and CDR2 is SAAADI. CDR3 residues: CASSEGGKPYEQYF. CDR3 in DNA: TGCGCCAGCAGTGAAGGCGGAAAGCCCTACGAGCAGTACTTC.

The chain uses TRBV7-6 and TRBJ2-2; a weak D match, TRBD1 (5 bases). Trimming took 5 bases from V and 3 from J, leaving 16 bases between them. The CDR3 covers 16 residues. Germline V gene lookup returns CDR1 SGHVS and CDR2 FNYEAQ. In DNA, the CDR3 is TGTGCCAGCAGCCCCAGGGCCGATCGGTACACCGGGGAGCTGTTTTTT. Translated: CASSPRADRYTGELFF.

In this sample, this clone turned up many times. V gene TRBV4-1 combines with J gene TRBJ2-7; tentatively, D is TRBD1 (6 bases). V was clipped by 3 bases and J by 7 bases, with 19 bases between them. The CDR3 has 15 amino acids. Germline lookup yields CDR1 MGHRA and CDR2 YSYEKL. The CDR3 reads CASSHSRTELGEQYF. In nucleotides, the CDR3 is TGCGCCAGCAGCCATTCACGGACAGAGCTGGGAGAGCAGTACTTC.